The rows below give T cell receptor beta chains drawn from one sample of a study of cytomegalovirus exposure and HLA in healthy donors. TCRdb keeps only in-frame clones here, not all; method: immunoSEQ multiplex PCR. Of roughly 180,000 clones in the sample, less than 80% were seen once. Sample: PBMCs. The receptor source for this set is a man between 18 and 29 years old in good health and CMV-seronegative. CDR3s include the opening cysteine and the closing phenylalanine or tryptophan. A D gene is named only where the DNA matches it firmly. Expanded clones are given a class, and other clones once, few, many or no size at all.

clone size	J gene	V gene	D gene	CDR3 protein	CDR3 DNA
once	TRBJ1-6	TRBV27	NA	CASSFLEEARSPLHF	TGTGCCAGCAGTTTTTTAGAGGAAGCAAGGTCACCCCTCCACTTT
NA	TRBJ1-2	TRBV10-3	NA	CAITGQNYGYTF	TGTGCCATCACCGGACAGAACTATGGCTACACCTTC
NA	TRBJ2-1	TRBV28	NA	CASSLGDRPRRDEQFF	TGTGCCAGCAGTTTAGGCGACAGGCCCCGGCGTGATGAGCAGTTCTTC
NA	TRBJ1-1	TRBV4-2	NA	CASSQGSRSAEAFF	TGTGCCAGCAGCCAAGGAAGCAGGTCGGCTGAAGCTTTCTTT
NA	TRBJ1-1	TRBV5-5	NA	CASSGTGGTEAFF	TGTGCCAGCAGCGGAACGGGGGGCACTGAAGCTTTCTTT
NA	TRBJ2-1	TRBV30	TRBD2	CAWSTLAGTYNEQFF	TGTGCCTGGAGTACCCTAGCGGGGACCTACAATGAGCAGTTCTTC
NA	TRBJ1-2	TRBV9	NA	CASTTLGRDYGYTF	TGTGCCAGCACCACCCTAGGGAGGGACTATGGCTACACCTTC
NA	TRBJ2-2	TRBV4-1	TRBD2	CASSQRDYTNTGELFF	TGCGCCAGCAGCCAAAGGGACTACACGAACACCGGGGAGCTGTTTTTT
NA	TRBJ2-3	TRBV5-6	NA	CASSRGGLGTDTQYF	TGTGCCAGCAGCCGTGGGGGCCTGGGGACAGATACGCAGTATTTT
NA	TRBJ1-1	TRBV28	NA	CASSLFSDSEAFF	TGTGCCAGCAGTTTATTCTCTGACAGTGAAGCTTTCTTT
NA	TRBJ1-5	TRBV27	NA	CASSRSPQDSNQPQHF	TGTGCCAGCAGTAGATCCCCGCAGGATAGCAATCAGCCCCAGCATTTT
NA	TRBJ2-7	TRBV6-1	TRBD2	CASSAREGSYEQYF	TGTGCCAGCAGTGCGCGGGAGGGCTCCTACGAGCAGTACTTC
NA	TRBJ1-5	TRBV6-9	NA	CASRLQLLRDRRCNQPQHF	TGTGCCAGCAGACTTCAACTTTTAAGAGACAGGCGGTGCAATCAGCCCCAGCATTTT
NA	TRBJ2-2	TRBV30	TRBD2	CAWRDGTSGGGNVGELFF	TGTGCCTGGAGGGACGGGACTAGCGGGGGGGGGAATGTCGGGGAGCTGTTTTTT
NA	TRBJ2-1	TRBV7-3	TRBD1	CASSPAGQVGNEQFF	TGTGCCAGCAGCCCCGCCGGACAGGTAGGCAATGAGCAGTTCTTC